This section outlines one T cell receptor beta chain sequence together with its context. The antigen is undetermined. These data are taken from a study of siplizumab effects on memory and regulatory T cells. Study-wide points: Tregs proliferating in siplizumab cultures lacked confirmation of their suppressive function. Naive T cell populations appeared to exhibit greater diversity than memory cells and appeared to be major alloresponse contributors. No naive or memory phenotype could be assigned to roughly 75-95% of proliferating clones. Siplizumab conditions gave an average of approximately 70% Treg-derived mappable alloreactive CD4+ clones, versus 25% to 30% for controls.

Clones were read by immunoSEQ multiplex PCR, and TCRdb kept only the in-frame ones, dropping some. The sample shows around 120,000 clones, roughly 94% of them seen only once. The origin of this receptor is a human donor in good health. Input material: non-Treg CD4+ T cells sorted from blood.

Here the CDR3 reads CASSLAVPRGSYGYTF. The CDR3 DNA reads TGTGCCAGCAGCTTAGCGGTTCCACGGGGGAGCTATGGCTACACCTTC. This chain links TRBV7-9 with TRBJ1-2, with D perhaps TRBD1 (5 bases). CDR1 is SEHNR, CDR2 FQNEAQ, per germline (reference sequence). The CDR3 contains 16 residues. Deletions cut 0 bases from V and 4 bases from J, with 15 bases between.